These 32 T cell receptor beta chains share one sample of origin, sequenced in a study of T-cell memory formation after mild COVID-19 (dated by TCRdb to 2020 to 2023). Libraries were built with 5' RACE. The reads were generated on an Illumina NovaSeq 6000. TCRdb reworked the public reads: Q25 trimming with fastp, MiXCR clone assembly, productive beta chains retained. Merged by CDR3 protein, the rows form single entries marked with the most common genes and DNA. This sample has under 300,000 distinct CDR3 sequences in its table, and more than 15% of those were observed once. The top ten hold about 23% of the sample. The specimen was PBMCs or a T cell subset sorted from them (not recorded which). These receptors were taken from a man aged 18 to 30 who had mild COVID-19 (a few samples of this study predate the infection). The sample titles of this study are shuffled in the database, so cell type and time point are left out; the donor was told from shared clones.

J is TRBJ2-3 and V is TRBV5-5; 7 nucleotides match TRBD1. Germline V gives CDR1 SGHKS, CDR2 YYEKEE (reference sequence). The trim removed 3 bases at V and 6 bases at J, leaving 7 bases unmatched. The CDR3 covers 14 residues. The CDR3 protein is CASSSEGAADTQYF. The DNA for the CDR3 is TGTGCCAGCAGCTCCGAGGGGGCCGCTGATACGCAGTATTTT.

The chain recombines TRBV20-1 with TRBJ1-1; 12 bases line up with TRBD1. The CDR3 is made up of 15 amino acids. V shed 4 bases and J 4 bases; nucleotides not matched to a gene: 7. Germline CDR1 reads DFQATT; CDR2 reads SNEGSKA (reference sequence). As DNA, the CDR3 is TGCAGTGCTACCGGGACAGGGGGCCTTATCACTGAAGCTTTCTTT. Protein: CSATGTGGLITEAFF.

This clonotype came up a few times. The genes are TRBV6-1 and TRBJ2-1; unclear D gene. This CDR3 is 16 amino acids long. From germline, CDR1 is MNHNS and CDR2 SASEGT. The V end lost 3 bases, the J end lost 2 bases, and 14 bases lay between the germline ends. DNA for the CDR3: TGTGCCAGCAGTGAGGGCCAAGGGCCTACCTACAATGAGCAGTTCTTC. Protein sequence: CASSEGQGPTYNEQFF.

This clonotype was seen a few times. The chain joins TRBV20-1 to TRBJ1-1, with a possible D match to TRBD1 (6 bases). The CDR3 sequence is 13 residues long. Trimming shortened V by 6 bases and J by 4 bases, and 15 bases separated the two germline ends. From germline, CDR1 is DFQATT and CDR2 SNEGSKA (reference sequence). The CDR3 sequence: CSAPRGAVTEAFF. For the CDR3, the DNA is TGCAGTGCCCCTAGGGGGGCGGTCACTGAAGCTTTCTTT.

This clonotype showed up many times. The chain links TRBV6-4 to TRBJ2-3, with TRBD2 identical over 7 bases. CDR3 length: 14 amino acids. Germline V gives CDR1 MRHNA, CDR2 SNTAGT. Trimming took 7 bases from V and 2 from J; bases not matched to a gene: 6. CDR3 coding DNA: TGTGCCAGCAAACGGGGGGAACACACAGATACGCAGTATTTT. Translation gives CASKRGEHTDTQYF.

This sequence joins TRBV27 and TRBJ2-7; D is perhaps TRBD1 or TRBD2 (6 bases each). Germline assignment: CDR1 MNHEY and CDR2 SMNVEV (reference sequence). CDR3 length equals 13 residues. The CDR3 loop reads CASSPGAGRGFLV. The CDR3 DNA reads as TGTGCCAGCAGTCCGGGGGCAGGTAGGGGGTTTTTGGTC.

This clonotype was seen a few times. The chain recombines TRBV9 with TRBJ2-7, with a weak D call TRBD1 (6 bases). CDR1 and CDR2 (germline): SGDLS, YYNGEE. The CDR3 extends over 13 amino acids. Trimming took off 8 bases at V and 3 bases at J, with 15 bases between the two ends. The CDR3: CASHIGQSYEQYF. In DNA, the CDR3 is TGTGCCAGTCATATCGGACAGAGCTACGAGCAGTACTTC.

This clonotype was counted between two and nine times. The J gene is TRBJ2-2, the V gene TRBV5-6; 12 nucleotides match TRBD1. This CDR3 spans 16 amino acids. Germline lookup yields CDR1 SGHDT and CDR2 YYEEEE. V lost 3 bases and J lost 6; bases outside the gene matches: 6. The CDR3 here is CASSWGQGALAGELFF. CDR3 sequence (DNA): TGTGCCAGCAGCTGGGGACAGGGGGCTTTGGCCGGGGAGCTGTTTTTT.

The chain uses TRBV4-2 and TRBJ1-5, with a tentative D call TRBD1 (5 bases). The CDR3 runs 16 residues. V was cut by 1 base and J by 2 bases, with 12 bases left in between. CDR1 and CDR2 (germline): LGHNA, YNFKEQ. CDR3 sequence reads: CASSQGDSEGNQPQHF. CDR3 DNA sequence: TGTGCCAGCAGCCAAGGAGACAGCGAGGGCAATCAGCCCCAGCATTTT.

This clonotype was counted between two and nine times. The chain has TRBV29-1 and TRBJ2-3; D is unresolved. The CDR3 totals 14 residues. Germline assignment: CDR1 SQVTM and CDR2 ANQGSEA. Trimming left V 5 bases short and J 3 bases short, with 15 bases between. CDR3 sequence: CSVFGSSWTDTQYF. CDR3 DNA sequence: TGCAGCGTTTTTGGAAGCTCTTGGACAGATACGCAGTATTTT.

The chain uses TRBV6-6 and TRBJ1-6; TRBD1 matches 8 bases. The CDR3 is 13 residues long. Unmatched junction bases numbered 4, after V lost 5 bases and J lost 10 bases. The germline V gene encodes CDR1 MNHNY and CDR2 SVGAGI (reference sequence). Written as DNA, the CDR3 is TGTGCCAGCAGTGACAGGGGTGGATCACCCCTCCACTTT. Amino acids: CASSDRGGSPLHF.

The chain combines TRBV6-2 or TRBV6-3 with TRBJ2-1, with D tentatively TRBD1 (6 bases). Germline V gene lookup returns CDR1 MNHEY and CDR2 SVGEGT. The CDR3 covers 16 residues. Trimming stripped 2 bases from V and 6 bases from J, with 17 bases between. CDR3 in DNA: TGTGCCAGCAGTTACCCCATAGGACAGACGATCAATGAGCAGTTCTTC. The encoded protein is CASSYPIGQTINEQFF.

CDR3 loop: CASSQGARSSYNSPLHF. CDR3 nucleotide sequence: TGCGCCAGCAGCCAAGGCGCCAGGAGCTCCTATAATTCACCCCTCCACTTT. The rearrangement joins TRBV4-3 to TRBJ1-6; D ambiguous. With 1 base removed from V and 0 bases from J, the gap between germline ends came to 10 bases. The CDR3 is 17 residues long. CDR1 and CDR2 (germline): LGHNA, YSLEER.

The chain couples TRBV25-1 to TRBJ2-7, with TRBD2 matching 9 bases. V was pared by 2 bases and J by 2 bases, with 1 base of the junction left unmatched. The germline V gene encodes CDR1 MGHDK and CDR2 SYGVNS. The CDR3 contains 14 residues. The CDR3 nucleotides are TGTGCCAGCAGTGAAATAGCGGGGGCCTACGAGCAGTACTTC. Amino acid sequence: CASSEIAGAYEQYF.

This clonotype was observed a handful of times. This chain joins TRBV9 and TRBJ2-7; possible D gene TRBD1, 5 bases. V lost 4 bases and J lost 0, with 11 bases in between. CDR1 is SGDLS and CDR2 is YYNGEE in the germline V gene. This CDR3 spans 14 amino acids. CDR3 in DNA: TGTGCCAGCAGCCCTGGGGCGGCCTCCTACGAGCAGTACTTC. Amino acid sequence: CASSPGAASYEQYF.

This chain connects TRBV7-9 to TRBJ2-4, with 7 bases that match TRBD2. Germline V gives CDR1 SEHNR, CDR2 FQNEAQ (reference sequence). The V and J ends lost 7 bases and 8 bases, in that order; junction bases with no gene match: 17. The CDR3 spans 16 residues. CDR3 region: CASKGPGGQDGDIQYF. CDR3 DNA: TGTGCCAGCAAGGGCCCGGGGGGTCAAGATGGAGACATTCAGTACTTC.

The chain couples TRBV5-1 to TRBJ2-5; tentative D call: TRBD2 (5 bases). V was cut by 0 bases and J by 7 bases, with 13 bases left in between. Per germline, CDR1 SGHRS and CDR2 YFSETQ. CDR3 length: 14 residues. DNA for the CDR3: TGCGCCAGCAGCTTGGAAGCGGCCTCGGGGACCCAGTACTTC. This codes for CASSLEAASGTQYF.

The chain recombines TRBV5-1 with TRBJ2-3, with D unclear. From germline, CDR1 is SGHRS and CDR2 YFSETQ. Trimming took off 6 bases at V and 2 bases at J, with 16 bases between the two ends. CDR3 length equals 15 residues. CDR3 amino acids: CASKAVGAPTDTQYF. The CDR3 DNA sequence: TGCGCCAGCAAGGCCGTAGGCGCACCCACAGATACGCAGTATTTT.

The J gene is TRBJ2-3, the V gene TRBV6-6, with D tentatively TRBD1 or TRBD2 (5 bases each). The CDR3 covers 14 residues. CDR1 and CDR2 (germline): MNHNY, SVGAGI (reference sequence). Trimming removed 3 bases at V and 0 bases at J, with 7 bases between. The CDR3 protein is CASSYRDSTDTQYF. The CDR3 nucleotides are TGTGCCAGCAGTTATCGGGACAGCACAGATACGCAGTATTTT.

This clonotype was recorded a few times. The chain links TRBV11-2 to TRBJ1-2, with TRBD1 matching 8 bases. There are 13 residues in the CDR3. Unmatched junction bases numbered 6, after V lost 5 bases and J lost 7 bases. Per germline, CDR1 SGHAT and CDR2 FQNNGV. DNA for the CDR3: TGTGCCAGCAGCCAAGACAGGGGAGGTGGCTACACCTTC. It translates to CASSQDRGGGYTF.

The chain combines TRBV19 with TRBJ1-1; the D gene is possibly TRBD1 (6 bases). The CDR3 has 11 amino acids. Germline lookup yields CDR1 LNHDA and CDR2 SQIVND (reference sequence). The V gene lost 2 bases and the J gene lost 12 bases, with 10 bases spanning the gap. The CDR3 protein is CASSIRQGTFF. Written as DNA, the CDR3 is TGTGCCAGTAGTATAAGGCAGGGGACTTTCTTT.

The rearrangement links TRBV3-1 to TRBJ2-5, with 11 bases aligning to TRBD2. Germline V lookup: CDR1 LGHDT, CDR2 YNNKEL (reference sequence). V dropped 3 bases and J dropped 2; count of bases not matched to a gene: 8. The CDR3 is 17 residues long. In nucleotides, the CDR3 is TGTGCCAGCAGCCAGACCCTCGGGACTAGCGGACAAGAGACCCAGTACTTC. Protein sequence: CASSQTLGTSGQETQYF.

The chain carries TRBV7-2 and TRBJ2-7; TRBD1 aligns across 10 bases. Looked up from germline, CDR1 is SGHTA and CDR2 is FQGNSA. V lost 5 bases and J lost 7; bases outside the gene matches: 11. This CDR3 is built from 15 residues. The CDR3 DNA is TGTGCCAGCAGCCTACGGACAGGGGGATTGTTGGAGCAGTACGTC. Its translation is CASSLRTGGLLEQYV.

The J gene is TRBJ2-6, the V gene TRBV10-3; unclear D gene. The CDR3 has 14 residues. Trimming left V 8 bases short and J 0 bases short, with 8 bases between. Per the germline V gene, CDR1 is ENHRY and CDR2 is SYGVKD. The CDR3 coding sequence is TGTGCCATCGGTTCTAGCTCTGGGGCCAACGTCCTGACTTTC. As protein: CAIGSSSGANVLTF.

The gene calls are TRBV14 and TRBJ2-3, with D hard to call. The V end lost 6 bases, the J end lost 8 bases, and 18 bases lay between the germline ends. The CDR3 has 14 amino acids. Germline V gene data show CDR1 as SGHDN and CDR2 as FVKESK. The CDR3 is CASRGSSQDRTQYF. The CDR3 nucleotides are TGTGCCAGCAGGGGATCGTCCCAGGACCGTACGCAGTATTTT.

This clonotype was picked up a small number of times. V is TRBV4-3 and J is TRBJ2-7; D is unclear. CDR3 size: 15 residues. Germline V gene sequence: CDR1 LGHNA, CDR2 YSLEER. V lost 1 base to trimming and J lost 1 base, with 11 bases between them. In nucleotides, the CDR3 is TGCGCCAGCAGCCAAGGGAAAGTCGGTTCCTACGAGCAGTACTTC. Its protein is CASSQGKVGSYEQYF.

This chain uses TRBV6-5 with TRBJ1-1, with TRBD1 identical over 10 bases. CDR1 is MNHEY and CDR2 is SVGAGI in the germline V gene. Trimming removed 6 bases from V and 2 bases from J; junction bases left unmatched: 12. CDR3 length: 17 amino acids. DNA for the CDR3: TGTGCCAGCAGCCCCACCCCGGGACAGGGGATAAACACTGAAGCTTTCTTT. Translation gives CASSPTPGQGINTEAFF.

This sequence joins TRBV7-3 and TRBJ1-1; D uncertain. This CDR3 region has 14 residues. V gave up 5 bases and J gave up 1 base, with 11 bases separating them. Per germline, CDR1 SGHTA and CDR2 FQGTGA. The CDR3 coding sequence is TGTGCCAGCAGCCGAATGACGGGGAACACTGAAGCTTTCTTT. Protein: CASSRMTGNTEAFF.

In this sample, this clonotype turned up a few times. The chain recombines TRBV12-3 or TRBV12-4 with TRBJ1-2; D not certain. CDR3 size: 11 residues. Trimming pared 10 bases from V and 4 bases from J, leaving 10 bases between. This CDR3 reads CATEYTYGYTF. DNA of the CDR3: TGTGCCACGGAGTATACCTATGGCTACACCTTC.

This clonotype appeared a few times. The genes are TRBV20-1 and TRBJ2-6; D gene ambiguous. V was trimmed by 6 bases and J by 2 bases, leaving 8 bases between them. Germline values: CDR1 DFQATT, CDR2 SNEGSKA (reference sequence). This CDR3 contains 13 residues. The CDR3 region is CSATFPGANVLTF. The DNA of the CDR3 is TGCAGTGCGACCTTTCCTGGGGCCAACGTCCTGACTTTC.

The chain links TRBV7-2 to TRBJ2-3, with D hard to call. V lost 1 base to trimming and J lost 6 bases, with 14 bases between them. Germline V lookup: CDR1 SGHTA, CDR2 FQGNSA. The CDR3 length is 15 residues. CDR3: CASSLVPAGRDTQYF. The CDR3 coding sequence is TGTGCCAGCAGCTTAGTCCCTGCCGGTAGGGATACGCAGTATTTT.

The J gene is TRBJ1-2, the V gene TRBV7-9; D perhaps matches TRBD1 (6 bases). The germline gives CDR1 SEHNR, CDR2 FQNEAQ (reference sequence). The CDR3 is 15 residues long. Trimming removed 5 bases at V and 4 bases at J, with 17 bases between. Written as DNA, the CDR3 is TGTGCCAGCAGCCTTGCGGGGGCGGCGGGCTATGGCTACACCTTC. Its translation: CASSLAGAAGYGYTF. Full variable domain (remainder filled in from reference TRBV7-9 and TRBJ1-2): DTGVSQNPRHKITKRGQNVTFRCDPISEHNRLYWYRQTLGQGPEFLTYFQNEAQLEKSRLLSDRFSAERPKGSFSTLEIQRTEQGDSAMYLCASSLAGAAGYGYTFGSGTRLTVV.